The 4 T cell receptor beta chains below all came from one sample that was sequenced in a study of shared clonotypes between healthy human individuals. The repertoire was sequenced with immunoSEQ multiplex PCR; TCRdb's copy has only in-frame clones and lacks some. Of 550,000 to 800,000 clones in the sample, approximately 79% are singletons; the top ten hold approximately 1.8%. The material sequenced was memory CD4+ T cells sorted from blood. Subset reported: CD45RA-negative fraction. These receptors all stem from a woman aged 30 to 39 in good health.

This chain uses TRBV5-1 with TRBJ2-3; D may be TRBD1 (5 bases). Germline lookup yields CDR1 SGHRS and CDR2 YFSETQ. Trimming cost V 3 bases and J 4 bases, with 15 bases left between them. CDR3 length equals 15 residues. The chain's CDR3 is CASSSWGGEADTQYF. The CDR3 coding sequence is TGCGCCAGCAGCTCTTGGGGCGGAGAAGCAGATACGCAGTATTTT.

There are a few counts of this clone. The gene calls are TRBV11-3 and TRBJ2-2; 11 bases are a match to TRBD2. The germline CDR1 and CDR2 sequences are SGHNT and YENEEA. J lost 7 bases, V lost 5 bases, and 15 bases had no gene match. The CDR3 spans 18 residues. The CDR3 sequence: CASSARPLLAGADGELFF. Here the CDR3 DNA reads TGTGCCAGCAGCGCTCGTCCATTACTAGCGGGAGCGGACGGGGAGCTGTTTTTT. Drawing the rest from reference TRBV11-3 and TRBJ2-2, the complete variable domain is EAGVVQSPRYKIIEKKQPVAFWCNPISGHNTLYWYLQNLGQGPELLIRYENEEAVDDSQLPKDRFSAERLKGVDSTLKIQPAELGDSAVYLCASSARPLLAGADGELFFGEGSRLTVL.

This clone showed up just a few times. CDR3 bases: TGTGCCAGCAGGGGTAGCGGGAGTAAGTCAGATACGCAGTATTTT. Residues: CASRGSGSKSDTQYF. The chain links TRBV2 to TRBJ2-3, with 9 bases aligning to TRBD2. This CDR3 is 15 amino acids long. V was clipped by 6 bases and J by 4 bases; unmatched bases: 8. The germline CDR1 and CDR2 sequences are SNHLY and FYNNEI.

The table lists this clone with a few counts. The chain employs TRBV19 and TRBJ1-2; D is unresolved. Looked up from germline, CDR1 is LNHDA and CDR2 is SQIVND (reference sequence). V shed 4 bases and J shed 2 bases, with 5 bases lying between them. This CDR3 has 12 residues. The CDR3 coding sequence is TGTGCCAGTAGTAACAACAACTATGGCTACACCTTC. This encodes CASSNNNYGYTF.